These T cell receptor beta chains were read from a single sample in a study of cytomegalovirus exposure and HLA in healthy donors. Clones were sequenced by immunoSEQ multiplex PCR, and TCRdb holds only the in-frame ones, with some missing. The repertoire has over 200,000 clones, approximately 70% of them found once; the top ten carry 2.6%. Material for sequencing was PBMCs. These receptors all stem from a man between 35 and 55 years old in good health and CMV-seropositive. CDR3s leave out the opening cysteine and the closing phenylalanine or tryptophan. The D gene is left open where the match is weak.

J	D	V	CDR3
TRBJ2-1	TRBD1	TRBV7-2	ASSRDRIGEQF
TRBJ1-3	-	TRBV9	ASSGNGNTIY
TRBJ2-4	-	TRBV29-1	SVAQGGTKNIQY
TRBJ1-5	-	TRBV7-2	ASSFGQVNQPQH
TRBJ1-5	-	TRBV9	ASSVAGGEQPQH
TRBJ2-3	TRBD2	TRBV10-3	AIRPGERGDSDTQY
TRBJ1-2	TRBD1	TRBV6-5	ASSPDRERGYT
TRBJ1-1	-	TRBV6-6	ASSFQGSMNTEAF
TRBJ2-1	-	TRBV7-2	ASSSLIGSYNEQF
TRBJ1-1	-	TRBV14	ASSQAGAGNTEAF
TRBJ2-2	TRBD1	TRBV2	ASSKLQGAAAGELF
TRBJ2-3	TRBD2	TRBV27	ASTSYSGGATDTQY
TRBJ1-1	-	TRBV9	ASSVAGEAEAF
TRBJ2-1	TRBD2	TRBV5-1	ASSSRGGNEQF
TRBJ2-2	-	TRBV9	ASSPQAGELF
TRBJ2-3	TRBD2	TRBV5-8	ASSLVVSGDTDTQY
TRBJ1-5	-	TRBV6-5	ASSGQKTNQPQH
TRBJ2-3	-	TRBV7-9	ASSLVGEGDMQY
TRBJ2-7	TRBD2	TRBV5-1	ASSLGGTSGYEQY
TRBJ1-2	-	TRBV5-5	ASSLDRTNYGYT
TRBJ2-3	-	TRBV4-1	ASSQDIARQAWH
TRBJ1-1	TRBD1	TRBV6-6	ASSTGAEAF